The clone carrying this T cell receptor (beta chain) has a handful of counts. CDR3 size: 14 residues. Germline lookup yields CDR1 MGHDK and CDR2 SYGVNS. V lost 3 bases and J 3 bases, leaving 9 bases between the germline ends. TCRdb recomputed calls from the RT-PCR reads with MiXCR, one row per CDR3 protein. The sample shows 200,000 to 250,000 distinct CDR3 sequences, more than 35% of them seen only once. This sample was included in a study of patients and donors after allogeneic stem cell transplantation. The sequence was collected from a human donor who was either an allogeneic HSCT recipient or a stem cell or donor lymphocyte infusion donor (not recorded which). It is not recorded whose cells these are; they may come from a transplant donor. This chain connects TRBV25-1 to TRBJ1-5; perhaps TRBD1 as D (6 bases). The sample taken for sequencing was blood, either unsorted or a sorted T cell fraction (not recorded which). CDR3 nucleotides: TGTGCCAGCAGTGACTACAGGGTCAATCAGCCCCAGCATTTT. This gives the protein CASSDYRVNQPQHF.